This TCR beta chain comes out of a study of regulatory T cells in long-lasting Graves disease. As to time point: newly diagnosed GD, antithyroid drugs for less than 3 months. From RNA extracted from PBMCs, the TCR library was made. Sequencing libraries for TCR beta were prepared with iRepertoire HTBI primers and Arm-PCR of CDR3 regions. TCRdb recomputed calls from the multiplex PCR reads with MiXCR, one row per CDR3 protein. The sample shows under 700,000 distinct CDR3 sequences, 15% to 20% of them seen only once. Study-level findings and limits: Gene preferences differed: TRBV28, TRBJ1-2, TRBJ2-5 in persistent cases. New patients shared fewer public clonotypes (about 1,000) than persistent patients did (about 2,700). The study found lower TCR diversity in persistent Graves' patients than in newly diagnosed ones. Only peripheral blood was studied, not thyroid tissue.

Trimming pared 1 base from V and 6 bases from J, leaving 7 bases between. Germline V gives CDR1 LGHNT, CDR2 FRNRAP. The CDR3 is 13 amino acids. This clonotype has only a few counts. Its target is unknown. The same data also went into a second study, on T cells in Graves' hyperthyroidism and ophthalmopathy.

This clonotype was obtained from a woman aged 35 to 59 with Graves disease. The V gene is TRBV12-5, the J gene TRBJ2-1; D gene uncertain. Sequencing was performed on peripheral blood mononuclear cells (PBMCs), taken at new diagnosis, from a patient treated with antithyroid drugs. The CDR3 DNA reads TGTGCTAGTGGTTTGGCGCGGCCCAATGAGCAGTTCTTC. This gives the protein CASGLARPNEQFF.